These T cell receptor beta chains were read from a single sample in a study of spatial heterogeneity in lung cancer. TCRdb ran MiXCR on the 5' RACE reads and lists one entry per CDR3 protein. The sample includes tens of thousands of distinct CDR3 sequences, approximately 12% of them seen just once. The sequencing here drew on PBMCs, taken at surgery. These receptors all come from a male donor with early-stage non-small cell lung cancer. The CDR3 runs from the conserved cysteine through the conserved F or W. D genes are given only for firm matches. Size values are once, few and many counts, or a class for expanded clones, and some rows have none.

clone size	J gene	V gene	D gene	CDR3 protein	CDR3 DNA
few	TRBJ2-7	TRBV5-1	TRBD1	CASSSGTAFYEQYF	TGCGCCAGCAGCTCCGGGACAGCCTTCTACGAGCAGTACTTC
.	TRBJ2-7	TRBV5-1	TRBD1	CASSEDRGPYEQYF	TGCGCCAGCAGCGAGGACAGGGGCCCCTACGAGCAGTACTTC
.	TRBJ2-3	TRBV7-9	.	CASSPGGLADTQYF	TGTGCCAGCAGCCCCGGGGGGCTCGCAGATACGCAGTATTTT
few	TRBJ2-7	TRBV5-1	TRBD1	CASSIDGTGSSYEQYF	TGCGCCAGCAGCATAGATGGGACAGGCAGCTCCTACGAGCAGTACTTC
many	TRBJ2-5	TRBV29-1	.	CSVVESQETQYF	TGCAGCGTTGTAGAGTCCCAAGAGACCCAGTACTTC
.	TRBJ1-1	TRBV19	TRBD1	CASSLDRDTEAFF	TGTGCCAGTAGCCTCGACAGGGACACTGAAGCTTTCTTT
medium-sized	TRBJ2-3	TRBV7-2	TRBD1	CASSSTGASDTQYF	TGTGCCAGCAGCTCCACAGGGGCGTCAGATACGCAGTATTTT
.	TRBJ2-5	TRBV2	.	CASRGAGLWETQYF	TGTGCCAGCAGGGGTGCCGGACTATGGGAGACCCAGTACTTC
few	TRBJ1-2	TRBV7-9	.	CASSLSQGDYGYTF	TGTGCCAGCAGCTTAAGCCAGGGCGACTATGGCTACACCTTC
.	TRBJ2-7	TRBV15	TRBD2	CATSRSLAGVEAYEQYF	TGTGCCACCAGCAGATCCTTAGCGGGAGTGGAAGCCTACGAGCAGTACTTC
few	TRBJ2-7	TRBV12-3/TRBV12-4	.	CASSRRGDYEQYF	TGTGCCAGCAGTCGAAGAGGTGATTACGAGCAGTACTTC